A single sample is the source of the 3 T cell receptor beta chains below, sequenced in a study of cytotoxic CD8 clonotypes in ibrutinib-treated CLL. TCRdb keeps only in-frame clones here, not all; method: immunoSEQ multiplex PCR. The table has some 350,000 clones, over 60% seen once. The sample here was PBMCs, taken after 36 months of ibrutinib treatment. These receptors all come from a human donor with chronic lymphocytic leukemia.

V usage is TRBV29-1 and J usage is TRBJ2-5; 9 bases are a match to TRBD1. There are 13 residues in the CDR3. Germline-derived CDR1 and CDR2 are SQVTM and ANQGSEA. Trimming took 5 bases from V and 4 from J; bases not matched to a gene: 5. DNA for the CDR3: TGCAGCGTTATCACAGGGGGCCGAGAGACCCAGTACTTC. Its protein product is CSVITGGRETQYF.

The chain is built from TRBV7-2 and TRBJ2-7; 11 nucleotides align to TRBD2. The V gene's germline CDR1 is SGHTA and CDR2 FQGNSA. CDR3 length: 18 amino acids. J lost 2 bases, V lost 1 base, and 10 bases had no gene match. The CDR3 loop reads CASSLVAPGLADTYEQYF. The CDR3 DNA reads as TGTGCCAGCAGCTTAGTAGCTCCGGGACTAGCGGACACCTACGAGCAGTACTTC.

This clone showed up just once. The chain links TRBV7-2 to TRBJ2-1, with 14 bases lining up with TRBD2. Trimming cost V 0 bases and J 10 bases; bases outside gene matches: 23. Per germline, CDR1 SGHTA and CDR2 FQGNSA. The length of the CDR3 is 22 residues. The CDR3 region is CASSLASSGTSGSPPLNEEQFF. The CDR3 DNA sequence: TGTGCCAGCAGCTTAGCGTCTTCCGGGACTAGCGGGAGCCCGCCGCTTAATGAAGAGCAGTTCTTC.